Presented here are 10 T cell receptor beta chains from one specimen sequenced in a study of blood T cell repertoires in COVID-19 (dated by TCRdb to 2019 to 2021). The receptor library was made with the immunoSEQ multiplex PCR assay. As stored in TCRdb, this immuneACCESS dataset retains in-frame rearrangements with V and J assigned. A fraction of the clones does not appear; measured against another copy, unresolved V genes explain less than half of the discrepancy, and the remainder lacks a known reason. This sample lists approximately 190,000 clones; roughly 80% were detected once. Clones ranked in the top ten supply about 6.3% of the sample. Material for sequencing was peripheral blood. These receptors were collected from a man in his 60s with acute or convalescent COVID-19.

The chain links TRBV6-5 to TRBJ2-1, with D possibly TRBD1 on 5 matching bases. The CDR3 totals 15 residues. V was clipped by 6 bases and J by 3 bases, with 15 bases between them. Germline V lookup: CDR1 MNHEY, CDR2 SVGAGI. The CDR3 reads CASRPSSTVYNEQFF. The CDR3 coding sequence is TGTGCCAGCAGACCCTCCTCGACAGTCTACAATGAGCAGTTCTTC.

The rearrangement uses TRBV4-3 and TRBJ1-1, with a weak D call TRBD1 (5 bases). Germline CDR1 reads LGHNA; CDR2 reads YSLEER. Trimming removed 0 bases at V and 4 bases at J, with 18 bases between. The CDR3 consists of 17 residues. The CDR3 DNA reads TGCGCCAGCAGCCAAGAGGAGACTTTCAGGGTGGGCACTGAAGCTTTCTTT. This translates into CASSQEETFRVGTEAFF.

This clone is categorized as medium-sized. The chain combines TRBV11-2 with TRBJ2-7; 7 nucleotides match TRBD2. The length of the CDR3 is 16 residues. V lost 4 bases and J lost 0; bases outside the gene matches: 9. Looked up from germline, CDR1 is SGHAT and CDR2 is FQNNGV. The CDR3 DNA reads as TGTGCCAGCAGCTCAGAGACTAGCATGGCCTCCTACGAGCAGTACTTC. Translation: CASSSETSMASYEQYF. The complete variable domain, with remaining parts taken from reference TRBV11-2 and TRBJ2-7, reads EAGVAQSPRYKIIEKRQSVAFWCNPISGHATLYWYQQILGQGPKLLIQFQNNGVVDDSQLPKDRFSAERLKGVDSTLKIQPAKLEDSAVYLCASSSETSMASYEQYFGPGTRLTVT.

This clone was recorded once. Different DNA sequences within this sample yield the same CDR3. The chain couples TRBV19 to TRBJ1-5, with 10 bases matching TRBD1. Trimming cost V 2 bases and J 6 bases; bases outside gene matches: 1. The CDR3 loop spans 14 amino acids. Per the germline V gene, CDR1 is LNHDA and CDR2 is SQIVND (reference sequence). The CDR3 nucleotides are TGTGCCAGTAGTATAAGGGACAGGGGTCAGCCCCAGCATTTT. Its translation is CASSIRDRGQPQHF. Using reference TRBV19 and TRBJ1-5 for the parts outside the CDR3, the full variable domain is DGGITQSPKYLFRKEGQNVTLSCEQNLNHDAMYWYRQDPGQGLRLIYYSQIVNDFQKGDIAEGYSVSREKKESFPLTVTSAQKNPTAFYLCASSIRDRGQPQHFGDGTRLSIL.

This clone has just a few counts. J is TRBJ2-7 and V is TRBV9, with a possible D match to TRBD1 (5 bases). Trimming left V 2 bases short and J 2 bases short, with 11 bases between. CDR3 length: 14 amino acids. CDR1 and CDR2 from the germline V gene are SGDLS and YYNGEE. The CDR3 loop reads CASSVGLGAYEQYF. The DNA for the CDR3 is TGTGCCAGCAGCGTGGGGCTAGGCGCCTACGAGCAGTACTTC.

V gene TRBV12-5 combines with J gene TRBJ1-6, with no clear D. The CDR3 covers 17 residues. The ends were cut back, 0 bases at V and 0 bases at J, with 9 bases in the middle. Germline lookup yields CDR1 LGHNT and CDR2 FRNRAP. CDR3 nucleotides: TGTGCTAGTGGTTTGGTATTCGGGAGCTCCTATAATTCACCCCTCCACTTT. Protein: CASGLVFGSSYNSPLHF.

This chain uses TRBV14 with TRBJ1-4; 7 nucleotides agree with TRBD1. The germline V gene has CDR1 SGHDN and CDR2 FVKESK. The V gene end was trimmed by 0 bases and the J gene end by 1 base; junction bases not matched to a gene: 8. The length of the CDR3 is 18 residues. This CDR3 is CASSQETRGRRTNEKLFF. CDR3 DNA sequence: TGTGCCAGCAGCCAAGAAACCAGGGGGAGGCGAACTAATGAAAAACTGTTTTTT. Together with reference TRBV14 and TRBJ1-4, the CDR3 gives the full variable domain: EAGVTQFPSHSVIEKGQTVTLRCDPISGHDNLYWYRRVMGKEIKFLLHFVKESKQDESGMPNNRFLAERTGGTYSTLKVQPAELEDSGVYFCASSQETRGRRTNEKLFFGSGTQLSVL.

This chain connects TRBV9 to TRBJ2-7; D possibly corresponds to TRBD1 (6 bases). V lost 4 bases, J lost 0 bases, and 11 bases lay in between. CDR3 length: 14 residues. Germline values: CDR1 SGDLS, CDR2 YYNGEE. CDR3 residues: CASSLDRYSYEQYF. Written as DNA, the CDR3 is TGTGCCAGCAGCCTTGACAGGTACTCCTACGAGCAGTACTTC.

This clone has a handful of counts. The chain carries TRBV2 and TRBJ2-7; D is possibly TRBD1 (6 bases). CDR1 is SNHLY, CDR2 FYNNEI, per germline. CDR3 length equals 15 residues. The V and J ends lost 7 bases and 3 bases respectively, with 19 bases between them. CDR3 protein: CASTLLGGSSYEQYF. As DNA, the CDR3 is TGTGCCAGCACCCTATTAGGGGGTTCAAGCTACGAGCAGTACTTC.

The chain recombines TRBV3-1 (or the pseudogene TRBV3-2) with TRBJ2-2; 9 bases map to TRBD1. J gave up 6 bases and V 5 bases, and 7 bases lay outside the gene matches. This CDR3 region has 15 residues. Germline CDR1 is LGHDT and CDR2 is YNNKEL (reference sequence). CDR3 residues: CASSYLGTGSGELFF. CDR3 DNA: TGTGCCAGCAGCTACTTAGGGACAGGGTCCGGGGAGCTGTTTTTT.